This TCR beta chain derives from a study of blood T cell repertoires in COVID-19. Study at large: T cells, B-cell-depleted T cells, or PBMCs supplied cDNA or gDNA.

Using immunoSEQ multiplex PCR, the repertoire was profiled, and TCRdb retains in-frame clones only, with some absent. The table lists roughly 670,000 clones, around 90% of them singletons. CDR1 and CDR2 from the germline V gene are LGHNA and YSLEER. This CDR3 region has 17 residues. The V and J ends lost 0 bases and 7 bases, in that order; junction bases with no gene match: 10. V gene TRBV4-3 combines with J gene TRBJ2-3; TRBD2 agrees at 10 bases. The sequence was obtained from a woman younger than 30 with acute or convalescent COVID-19. The sequencing input was peripheral blood. The CDR3 protein is CASSQDFKAGGFYTQYF. The CDR3 DNA reads as TGCGCCAGCAGCCAAGATTTTAAAGCGGGGGGGTTTTATACGCAGTATTTT.